Listed below are T cell receptor beta chains from one sample, sequenced in a study of shared clonotypes between healthy human individuals. TCRdb keeps only in-frame clones here, not all; method: immunoSEQ multiplex PCR. In the table there are hundreds of thousands of clones, 60% to 75% of which are singletons. Sequencing input: memory CD4+ T cells sorted from blood. The receptors come from a woman in her twenties or thirties in good health. CDR3s include the opening cysteine and the closing phenylalanine or tryptophan. Fields, in order: V gene, clone size, D gene, J gene, CDR3 protein, CDR3 DNA. D genes are given only for firm matches. Only some rows state a clone size, as once, few, many or a class for expanded clones.

v_gene: TRBV5-1
abundance: .
d_gene: .
j_gene: TRBJ2-5
CDR3aa: CASSFGQVETQYF
CDR3nt: TGCGCCAGCAGCTTTGGGCAGGTGGAGACCCAGTACTTC

v_gene: TRBV21-1
abundance: .
d_gene: .
j_gene: TRBJ2-7
CDR3aa: CASSRRLAGQDEQYF
CDR3nt: TGTGCCAGCAGTCGTAGACTAGCGGGACAAGACGAGCAGTACTTC

v_gene: TRBV6-6
abundance: .
d_gene: .
j_gene: TRBJ2-7
CDR3aa: CASSPLVQYEQYF
CDR3nt: TGTGCCAGCAGTCCGCTAGTACAGTACGAGCAGTACTTC

v_gene: TRBV27
abundance: .
d_gene: TRBD1
j_gene: TRBJ2-1
CDR3aa: CASSYQYTGTGGGNEQFF
CDR3nt: TGTGCCAGCAGTTATCAATACACCGGGACAGGGGGAGGCAATGAGCAGTTCTTC

v_gene: TRBV29-1
abundance: .
d_gene: .
j_gene: TRBJ2-5
CDR3aa: CSVKIAQETQYF
CDR3nt: TGCAGCGTCAAGATAGCCCAAGAGACCCAGTACTTC

v_gene: TRBV2
abundance: .
d_gene: .
j_gene: TRBJ2-7
CDR3aa: CASSVQRLYYEQYF
CDR3nt: TGTGCCAGCAGTGTCCAGCGGTTATACTACGAGCAGTACTTC

v_gene: TRBV28
abundance: .
d_gene: TRBD2
j_gene: TRBJ2-5
CDR3aa: CASSQLPSGSFRETQYF
CDR3nt: TGTGCCAGCAGTCAACTCCCTAGCGGGAGCTTCCGGGAGACCCAGTACTTC

v_gene: TRBV9
abundance: .
d_gene: .
j_gene: TRBJ2-2
CDR3aa: CASSVSPSDSGELFF
CDR3nt: TGTGCCAGCAGCGTAAGTCCGTCTGATTCCGGGGAGCTGTTTTTT

v_gene: TRBV15
abundance: .
d_gene: .
j_gene: TRBJ2-1
CDR3aa: CATSRGQYPYYTYNEQFF
CDR3nt: TGTGCCACCAGCAGAGGCCAGTACCCGTATTATACCTACAATGAGCAGTTCTTC

v_gene: TRBV19
abundance: .
d_gene: .
j_gene: TRBJ1-5
CDR3aa: CASSIRGGDQPQHF
CDR3nt: TGTGCCAGTAGTATAAGGGGAGGGGATCAGCCCCAGCATTTT

v_gene: TRBV4-1
abundance: .
d_gene: TRBD2
j_gene: TRBJ2-1
CDR3aa: CASSKQGTTLGEQFF
CDR3nt: TGCGCCAGCAGTAAGCAAGGGACTACCCTCGGGGAGCAGTTCTTC

v_gene: TRBV7-9
abundance: .
d_gene: .
j_gene: TRBJ2-3
CDR3aa: CASSLRRDTQYF
CDR3nt: TGTGCCAGCAGCTTAAGGAGAGATACGCAGTATTTT

v_gene: TRBV6-1
abundance: .
d_gene: .
j_gene: TRBJ1-5
CDR3aa: CASSGAQSGRNQPQHF
CDR3nt: TGTGCCAGCAGTGGAGCCCAGTCAGGACGCAATCAGCCCCAGCATTTT

v_gene: TRBV7-8
abundance: .
d_gene: .
j_gene: TRBJ2-3
CDR3aa: CASSFRGLASSTDTQYF
CDR3nt: TGTGCCAGCAGCTTCCGGGGCCTTGCCTCTAGCACAGATACGCAGTATTTT

v_gene: TRBV4-1
abundance: many
d_gene: TRBD1
j_gene: TRBJ2-4
CDR3aa: CASSQDRASGIQYF
CDR3nt: TGTGCCAGCAGCCAAGACAGGGCTTCGGGCATTCAGTACTTC

v_gene: TRBV7-8
abundance: many
d_gene: .
j_gene: TRBJ2-1
CDR3aa: CASSLQRDSHEQFF
CDR3nt: TGTGCCAGCAGCTTACAGAGGGATAGTCATGAGCAGTTCTTC

v_gene: TRBV29-1
abundance: .
d_gene: .
j_gene: TRBJ1-1
CDR3aa: CSVGVQGNTEAFF
CDR3nt: TGCAGCGTTGGGGTACAGGGGAACACTGAAGCTTTCTTT

v_gene: TRBV28
abundance: .
d_gene: .
j_gene: TRBJ1-3
CDR3aa: CASRTGAGNTIYF
CDR3nt: TGTGCCAGCAGAACAGGCGCTGGAAACACCATATATTTT

v_gene: TRBV28
abundance: .
d_gene: TRBD2
j_gene: TRBJ2-7
CDR3aa: CASFSGGRYAEQYF
CDR3nt: TGTGCCAGCTTCTCGGGCGGGAGATATGCCGAGCAGTACTTC

v_gene: TRBV14
abundance: .
d_gene: .
j_gene: TRBJ2-2
CDR3aa: CASSKVRASGTRGSGELFF
CDR3nt: TGTGCCAGCAGCAAAGTAAGGGCGTCCGGGACACGAGGGTCCGGGGAGCTGTTTTTT

v_gene: TRBV5-1
abundance: few
d_gene: .
j_gene: TRBJ1-4
CDR3aa: CASSFGTEGEKLFF
CDR3nt: TGCGCCAGCAGCTTCGGGACGGAAGGTGAAAAACTGTTTTTT

v_gene: TRBV6-5
abundance: .
d_gene: .
j_gene: TRBJ2-3
CDR3aa: CASHSGLRADTQYF
CDR3nt: TGTGCCAGCCATTCCGGGCTACGCGCAGATACGCAGTATTTT

v_gene: TRBV4-2
abundance: .
d_gene: TRBD2
j_gene: TRBJ2-4
CDR3aa: CARSEGGAGEGAKNIQYF
CDR3nt: TGTGCCCGCAGCGAGGGGGGAGCGGGAGAGGGGGCCAAAAACATTCAGTACTTC

v_gene: TRBV29-1
abundance: .
d_gene: TRBD1
j_gene: TRBJ2-7
CDR3aa: CSVEGQGTLEQYF
CDR3nt: TGCAGCGTTGAGGGACAGGGCACCCTCGAGCAGTACTTC

v_gene: TRBV11-2
abundance: few
d_gene: TRBD2
j_gene: TRBJ2-1
CDR3aa: CASSLVGLAGGGNEQFF
CDR3nt: TGTGCCAGCAGCTTAGTCGGACTAGCGGGAGGCGGGAATGAGCAGTTCTTC

v_gene: TRBV7-9
abundance: .
d_gene: .
j_gene: TRBJ1-1
CDR3aa: CASSLRAGTPTEAFF
CDR3nt: TGTGCCAGCAGCTTACGAGCGGGCACCCCCACTGAAGCTTTCTTT

v_gene: TRBV5-1
abundance: .
d_gene: .
j_gene: TRBJ1-4
CDR3aa: CASSLMGAALNEKLFF
CDR3nt: TGCGCCAGCAGCTTGATGGGGGCGGCCCTTAATGAAAAACTGTTTTTT

v_gene: TRBV6-1
abundance: once
d_gene: .
j_gene: TRBJ2-7
CDR3aa: CASSPQLSYEQYF
CDR3nt: TGTGCCAGCAGTCCCCAGCTCTCCTACGAGCAGTACTTC

v_gene: TRBV5-1
abundance: .
d_gene: TRBD1
j_gene: TRBJ2-6
CDR3aa: CASSSAGTAILSGANVLTF
CDR3nt: TGCGCCAGCAGCTCCGCCGGGACAGCTATCCTCTCTGGGGCCAACGTCCTGACTTTC

v_gene: TRBV7-8
abundance: .
d_gene: TRBD1
j_gene: TRBJ2-2
CDR3aa: CASRRTGSNTGELFF
CDR3nt: TGTGCCAGCAGAAGGACAGGTTCGAACACCGGGGAGCTGTTTTTT

v_gene: TRBV5-6
abundance: .
d_gene: .
j_gene: TRBJ2-7
CDR3aa: CASSSLGPGSYEQYF
CDR3nt: TGTGCCAGCAGCTCTCTAGGACCAGGATCATACGAGCAGTACTTC

v_gene: TRBV19
abundance: .
d_gene: .
j_gene: TRBJ2-3
CDR3aa: CASSIGRVHTDTQYF
CDR3nt: TGTGCCAGTAGTATAGGCCGGGTCCACACAGATACGCAGTATTTT